This T cell receptor beta chain was documented in a study of OX40 agonist ivuxolimab in advanced cancers. Study as a whole: The patients received agonistic anti-OX40 (CD134) antibody ivuxolimab. Partial responses were observed in three patients, of whom one had hepatocellular carcinoma and two had cutaneous melanoma.

Some clones are missing from TCRdb's copy, which holds only in-frame ones; the method was immunoSEQ multiplex PCR. Of tens of thousands of clones listed, roughly 90% are singletons. Samples of blood were obtained at baseline, on cycle 4 day 1, and on cycle 7 day 1. Per the germline V gene, CDR1 is LNHDA and CDR2 is SQIVND (reference sequence). The CDR3 consists of 16 residues. V trimming: 5 bases; J trimming: 3 bases; junction bases outside the gene matches: 4. The V gene is TRBV19, the J gene TRBJ2-3; 14 bases line up with TRBD2. This clonotype was sampled from an adult with an advanced solid tumor such as melanoma, head and neck, liver or kidney cancer. Source: CD4+ or CD8+ T cells sorted from blood, taken in a trial of the OX40 agonist ivuxolimab. This chain's CDR3 is CASSGGTSGRTDTQYF. The CDR3 coding sequence is TGTGCCAGTAGTGGGGGGACTAGCGGGAGAACAGATACGCAGTATTTT.